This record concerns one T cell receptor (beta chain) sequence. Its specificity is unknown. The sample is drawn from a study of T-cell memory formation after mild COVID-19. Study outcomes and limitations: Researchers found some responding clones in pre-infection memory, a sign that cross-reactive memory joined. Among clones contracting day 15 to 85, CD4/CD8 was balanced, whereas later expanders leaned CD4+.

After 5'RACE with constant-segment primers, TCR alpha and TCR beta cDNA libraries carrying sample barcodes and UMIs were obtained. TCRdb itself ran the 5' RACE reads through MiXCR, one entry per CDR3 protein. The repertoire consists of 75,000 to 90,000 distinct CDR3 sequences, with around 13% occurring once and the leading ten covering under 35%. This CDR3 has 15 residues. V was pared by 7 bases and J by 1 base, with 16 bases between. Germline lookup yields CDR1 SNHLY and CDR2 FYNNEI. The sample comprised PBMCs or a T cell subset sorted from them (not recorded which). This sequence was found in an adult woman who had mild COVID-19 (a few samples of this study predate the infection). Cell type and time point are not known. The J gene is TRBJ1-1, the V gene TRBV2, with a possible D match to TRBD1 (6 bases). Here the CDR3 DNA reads TGTGCCAGCACAAGATCTCCAGGGGCGAACACTGAAGCTTTCTTT. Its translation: CASTRSPGANTEAFF.